This T cell receptor beta chain was sequenced during a study of cytomegalovirus exposure and HLA in healthy donors. Primers for the PCR totalled 60 Vbeta and 13 Jbeta. Authors' processing steps: A follow-up analysis tallied tens of millions of unique TCR beta chains, about 11 million shared. Measured with immunoSEQ multiplex PCR; TCRdb has only the in-frame clones, and not every one. That table furnishes V, J and clone size, whereas the DNA furnished D and trimming. The profile shows approximately 210,000 clones, over 80% of them singletons. Germline V lookup: CDR1 MNHEY, CDR2 SVGAGI. Trimming pared 4 bases from V and 1 base from J, leaving 13 bases between. The CDR3 totals 15 residues.

The J gene is TRBJ1-1, the V gene TRBV6-5; D unresolved. Input material: PBMCs. This receptor was identified in a young man in good health and CMV-seronegative. The CDR3 DNA reads TGTGCCAGCAGTTCCGAGGCAGCGGGGAACACTGAAGCTTTCTTT. This sequence encodes CASSSEAAGNTEAFF.